Sequencing of this T cell receptor beta chain was carried out in a study of shared clonotypes between healthy human individuals. Study at large: The people who gave samples were a couple of women and a few men aged 18 to 49. The study's findings and limits: The naive CD4 repertoires of several donors were compared, and approximately 5% of clonotypes were shared. When compared with the clonotypes that were shared by all four sorted-subset donors, the non-shared clonotypes turned out to have lower generation probabilities.

In the case of this clone: Its cognate antigen is unknown.

The protocol was immunoSEQ multiplex PCR, while the TCRdb copy is restricted to in-frame clones and leaves out a portion. The sample includes about 2,100,000 clones, approximately 94% seen only once; the top ten take 1.5% to 2%. V gave up 5 bases and J gave up 1 base; unmatched junction bases: 8. The CDR3 extends over 16 amino acids. Germline V gene data show CDR1 as SEHNR and CDR2 as FQNEAQ (reference sequence). The naive CD8 subset, CD45RO-negative cells positively selected for CCR7, excluded terminally differentiated effector memory CD45RA+ cells. The sequenced sample consisted of naive CD8+ T cells from PBMCs. The receptor was derived from a young man in good health. Some clones in this sample may be carry-over from other donors' samples. The chain joins TRBV7-9 to TRBJ1-1, with TRBD1 identical over 9 bases. For the CDR3, the DNA is TGTGCCAGCAGCCCCAAAACGGGACAGGGGAACACTGAAGCTTTCTTT. Its translation: CASSPKTGQGNTEAFF.